This paragraph reports one T cell receptor beta chain. The sample is drawn from a study of blood T cell repertoires in COVID-19. Per the original data handling: Using reference gene primer amplification, nucleated cell counts were estimated. The repertoire was sequenced with immunoSEQ multiplex PCR; TCRdb's copy has only in-frame clones and lacks some. From that table come the V and J calls and clone size; the DNA was used to work out D and trimming. The data show a few hundred thousand clones, around 85% seen once. CDR1 and CDR2 from the germline V gene are SGHRS and YFSETQ. The CDR3 totals 14 residues. V shed 6 bases and J shed 4 bases, with 17 bases lying between them.

Source material: PBMCs or T cells enriched from blood (not recorded which). The TCR comes from a man aged 25-45 years who had recovered from COVID-19. The gene calls are TRBV5-1 and TRBJ2-7, with D perhaps matching TRBD1 (8 bases). The CDR3 bases are TGCGCCAGCAAAGATACAGGGGGGGGATACGAGCAGTACTTC. It is translated as CASKDTGGGYEQYF.